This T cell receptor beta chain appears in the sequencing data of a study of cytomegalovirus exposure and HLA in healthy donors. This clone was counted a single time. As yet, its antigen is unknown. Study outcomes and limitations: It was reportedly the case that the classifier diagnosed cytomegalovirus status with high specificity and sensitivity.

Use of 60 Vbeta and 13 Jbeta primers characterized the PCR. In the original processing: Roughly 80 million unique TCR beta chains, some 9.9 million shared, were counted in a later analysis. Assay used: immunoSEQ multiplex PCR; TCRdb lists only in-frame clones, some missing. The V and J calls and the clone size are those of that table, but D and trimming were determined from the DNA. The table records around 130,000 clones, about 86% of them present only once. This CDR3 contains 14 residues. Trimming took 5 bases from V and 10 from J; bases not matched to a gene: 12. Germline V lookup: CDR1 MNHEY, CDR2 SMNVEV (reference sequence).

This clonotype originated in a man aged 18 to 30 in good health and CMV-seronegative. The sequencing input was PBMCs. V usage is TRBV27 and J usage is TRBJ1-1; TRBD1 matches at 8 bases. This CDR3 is CASSQTGVIRLAFF. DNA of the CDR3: TGTGCCAGCAGTCAGACAGGGGTTATTAGGTTAGCTTTCTTT.